This T cell receptor (beta chain) was profiled in a study of control samples from healthy donors and cancer patients. Here immunoSEQ multiplex PCR was the method, and the copy in TCRdb shows in-frame clones only, minus some. This table has 100,000 to 130,000 clones, approximately 84% appearing once. The CDR3 has 16 residues. V lost 5 bases to trimming and J lost 4 bases, with 21 bases between them. Germline lookup yields CDR1 PRHDT and CDR2 FYEKMQ (reference sequence). The V call is TRBV13, the J call TRBJ2-7; D is perhaps TRBD1 (6 bases). The sample was blood. This TCR derives from a man aged 18 to 35 in good health. CDR3 protein: CASSTSSGTRKYEQYF. CDR3 nucleotide sequence: TGTGCCAGCAGCACTTCATCCGGGACAAGGAAGTACGAGCAGTACTTC.